This T cell receptor beta chain was captured in a study of blood T cell repertoires in COVID-19. About the research overall: Donors in the United States, Italy and Spain gave samples during acute or convalescent COVID-19. Sources were T cells, B-cell-depleted T cells, or PBMCs; the material itself was cDNA or gDNA.

This clone was observed a handful of times. This CDR3 has 13 residues. Looked up from germline, CDR1 is MDHEN and CDR2 is SYDVKM. V lost 6 bases and J 9 bases, leaving 15 bases between the germline ends. The method was immunoSEQ multiplex PCR; TCRdb's version includes in-frame clones alone and lacks a portion of them. The sample contains 95,000 to 150,000 clones, roughly 75% of which appear only once. This clonotype was sampled from a man aged 55 to 70 with active or convalescent COVID-19. The specimen was peripheral blood. The V call is TRBV28, the J call TRBJ1-5; D perhaps matches TRBD1 (6 bases). CDR3 residues: CASSTGSTRPQHF. The CDR3 nucleotides are TGTGCCAGCAGCACAGGGTCGACTCGGCCCCAGCATTTT.